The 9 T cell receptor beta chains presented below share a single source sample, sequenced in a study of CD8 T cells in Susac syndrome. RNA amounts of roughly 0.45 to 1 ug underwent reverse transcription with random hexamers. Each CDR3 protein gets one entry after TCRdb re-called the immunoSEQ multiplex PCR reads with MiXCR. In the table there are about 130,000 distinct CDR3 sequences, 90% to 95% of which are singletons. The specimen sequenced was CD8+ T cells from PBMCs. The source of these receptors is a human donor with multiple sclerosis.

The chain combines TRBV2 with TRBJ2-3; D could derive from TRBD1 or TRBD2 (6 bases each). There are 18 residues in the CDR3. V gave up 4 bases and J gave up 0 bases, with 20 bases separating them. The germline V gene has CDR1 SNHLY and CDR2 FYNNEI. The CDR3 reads CASSVPPGGTLSTDTQYF. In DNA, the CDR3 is TGTGCCAGCAGTGTCCCTCCCGGCGGGACACTTAGCACAGATACGCAGTATTTT.

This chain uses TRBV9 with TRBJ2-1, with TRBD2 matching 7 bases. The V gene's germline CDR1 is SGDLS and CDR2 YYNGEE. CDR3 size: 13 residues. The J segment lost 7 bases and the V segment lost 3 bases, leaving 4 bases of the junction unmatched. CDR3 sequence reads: CASSETSVNEQFF. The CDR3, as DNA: TGTGCCAGCAGCGAAACTAGCGTGAATGAGCAGTTCTTC.

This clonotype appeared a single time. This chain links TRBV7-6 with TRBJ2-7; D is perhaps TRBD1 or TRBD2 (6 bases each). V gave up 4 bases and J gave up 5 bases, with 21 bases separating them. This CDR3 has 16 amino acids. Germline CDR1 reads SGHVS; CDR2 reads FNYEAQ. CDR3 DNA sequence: TGTGCCAGCAGCTCTCACGGCGGGACATGGGAAGACGAGCAGTACTTC. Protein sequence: CASSSHGGTWEDEQYF.

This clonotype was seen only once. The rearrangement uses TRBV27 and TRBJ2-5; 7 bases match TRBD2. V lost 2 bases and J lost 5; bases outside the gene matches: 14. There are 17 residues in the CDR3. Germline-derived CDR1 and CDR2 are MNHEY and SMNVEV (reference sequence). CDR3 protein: CASSLLGEGRGMETQYF. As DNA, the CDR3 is TGTGCCAGCAGTTTACTGGGGGAGGGCCGGGGCATGGAGACCCAGTACTTC.

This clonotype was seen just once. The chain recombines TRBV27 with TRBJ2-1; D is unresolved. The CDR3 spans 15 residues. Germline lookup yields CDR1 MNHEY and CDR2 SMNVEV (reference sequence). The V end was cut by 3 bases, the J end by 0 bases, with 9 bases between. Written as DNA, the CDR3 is TGTGCCAGCAGTTTCTACGCTAGCTCCTACAATGAGCAGTTCTTC. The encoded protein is CASSFYASSYNEQFF.

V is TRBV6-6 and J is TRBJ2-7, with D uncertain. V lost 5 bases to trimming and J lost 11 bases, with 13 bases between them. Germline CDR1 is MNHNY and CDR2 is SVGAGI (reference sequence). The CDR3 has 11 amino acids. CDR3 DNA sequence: TGTGCCAGCAGTATCGACCGAGAAAAGTACTTC. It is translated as CASSIDREKYF.

Here the CDR3 reads CAGPTGGKYGELFF. CDR3 sequence (DNA): TGTGCCGGGCCGACAGGGGGCAAGTACGGGGAGCTGTTTTTT. The chain couples TRBV30 to TRBJ2-2; 10 bases fit TRBD1. This CDR3 is built from 14 residues. Germline loops: CDR1 GTSNPN, CDR2 SVGIG (reference sequence). V shed 8 bases, J shed 7 bases, and the junction held 10 bases outside the gene matches. The full variable domain, in which reference TRBV30 and TRBJ2-2 provide the parts outside the CDR3, is SQTIHQWPATLVQPVGSPLSLECTVEGTSNPNLYWYRQAAGRGLQLLFYSVGIGQISSEVPQNLSASRPQDRQFILSSKKLLLSDSGFYLCAGPTGGKYGELFFGEGSRLTVL.

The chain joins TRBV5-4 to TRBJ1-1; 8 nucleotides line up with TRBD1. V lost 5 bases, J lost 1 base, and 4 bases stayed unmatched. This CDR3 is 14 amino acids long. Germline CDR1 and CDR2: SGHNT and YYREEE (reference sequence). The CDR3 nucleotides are TGTGCCAGCAGATGGGGGACAGGGAACACTGAAGCTTTCTTT. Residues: CASRWGTGNTEAFF. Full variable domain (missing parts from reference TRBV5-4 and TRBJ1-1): ETGVTQSPTHLIKTRGQQVTLRCSSQSGHNTVSWYQQALGQGPQFIFQYYREEENGRGNFPPRFSGLQFPNYSSELNVNALELDDSALYLCASRWGTGNTEAFFGQGTRLTVV.

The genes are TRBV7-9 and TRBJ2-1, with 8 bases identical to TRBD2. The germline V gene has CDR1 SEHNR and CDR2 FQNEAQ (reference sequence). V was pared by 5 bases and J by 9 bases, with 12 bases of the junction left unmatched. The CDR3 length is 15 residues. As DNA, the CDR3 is TGTGCCAGCAGCCCTGGAGCTGGGCGGGAGGTTGAGCAGTTCTTC. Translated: CASSPGAGREVEQFF.